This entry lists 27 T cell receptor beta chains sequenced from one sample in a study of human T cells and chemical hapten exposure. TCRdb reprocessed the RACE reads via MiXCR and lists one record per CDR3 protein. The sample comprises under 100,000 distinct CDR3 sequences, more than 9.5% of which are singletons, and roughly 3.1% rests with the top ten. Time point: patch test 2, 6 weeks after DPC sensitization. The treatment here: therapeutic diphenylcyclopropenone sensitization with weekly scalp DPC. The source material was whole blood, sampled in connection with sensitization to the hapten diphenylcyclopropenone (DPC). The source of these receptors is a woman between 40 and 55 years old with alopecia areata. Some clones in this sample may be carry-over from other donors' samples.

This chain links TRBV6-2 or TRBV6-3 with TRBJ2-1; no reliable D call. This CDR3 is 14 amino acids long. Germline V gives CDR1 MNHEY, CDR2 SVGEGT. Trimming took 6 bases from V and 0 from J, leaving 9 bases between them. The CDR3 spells CASSPLSSYNEQFF. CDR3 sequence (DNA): TGTGCCAGCAGCCCCCTCAGCTCCTACAATGAGCAGTTCTTC.

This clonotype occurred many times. The CDR3 is CASRAGSGNTIYF. The CDR3 nucleotides read TGTGCCAGCAGGGCGGGTTCTGGAAACACCATATATTTT. V gene TRBV7-9 combines with J gene TRBJ1-3, with D unclear. The CDR3 loop spans 13 amino acids. The V gene's germline CDR1 is SEHNR and CDR2 FQNEAQ (reference sequence). V was shortened by 6 bases and J by 1 base, with 7 bases between the two germline ends.

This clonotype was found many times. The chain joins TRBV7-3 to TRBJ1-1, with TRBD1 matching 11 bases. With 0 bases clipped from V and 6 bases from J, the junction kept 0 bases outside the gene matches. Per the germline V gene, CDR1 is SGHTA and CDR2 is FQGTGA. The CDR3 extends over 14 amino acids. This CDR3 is CASSLTGQGAEAFF. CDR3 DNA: TGTGCCAGCAGCTTAACGGGACAGGGGGCTGAAGCTTTCTTT.

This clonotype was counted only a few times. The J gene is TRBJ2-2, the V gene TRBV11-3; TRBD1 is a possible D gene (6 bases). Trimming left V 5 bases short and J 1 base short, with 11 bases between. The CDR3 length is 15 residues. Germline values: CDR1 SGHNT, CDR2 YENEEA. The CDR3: CASSPEGENTGELFF. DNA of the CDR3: TGTGCCAGCAGCCCAGAGGGGGAGAACACCGGGGAGCTGTTTTTT.

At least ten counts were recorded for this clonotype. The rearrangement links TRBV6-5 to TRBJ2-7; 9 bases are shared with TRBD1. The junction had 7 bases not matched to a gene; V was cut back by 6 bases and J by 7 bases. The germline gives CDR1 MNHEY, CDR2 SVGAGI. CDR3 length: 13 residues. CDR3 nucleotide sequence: TGTGCCAGCAGGCAACAGGGGGCGGGTGAGCAGTACTTC. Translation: CASRQQGAGEQYF.

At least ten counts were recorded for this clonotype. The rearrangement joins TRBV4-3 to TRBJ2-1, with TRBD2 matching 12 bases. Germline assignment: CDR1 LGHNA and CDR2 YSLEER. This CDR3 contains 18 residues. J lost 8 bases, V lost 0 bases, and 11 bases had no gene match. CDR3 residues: CASSQERVLAGGPYEQFF. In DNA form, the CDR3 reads TGCGCCAGCAGCCAAGAGAGGGTCCTAGCGGGGGGGCCTTATGAGCAGTTCTTC.

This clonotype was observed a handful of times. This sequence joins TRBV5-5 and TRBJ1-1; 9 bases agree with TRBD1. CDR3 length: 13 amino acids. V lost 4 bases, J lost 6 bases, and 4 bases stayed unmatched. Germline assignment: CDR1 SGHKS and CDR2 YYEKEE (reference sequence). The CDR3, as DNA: TGTGCCAGCAGCCTTACAGGGGGCTCTGAAGCTTTCTTT. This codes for CASSLTGGSEAFF.

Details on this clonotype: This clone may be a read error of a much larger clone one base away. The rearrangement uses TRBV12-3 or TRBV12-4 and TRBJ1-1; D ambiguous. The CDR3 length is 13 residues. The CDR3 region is CANSPNGNTEAFF. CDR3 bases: TGTGCCAACAGTCCAAACGGGAACACTGAAGCTTTCTTT.

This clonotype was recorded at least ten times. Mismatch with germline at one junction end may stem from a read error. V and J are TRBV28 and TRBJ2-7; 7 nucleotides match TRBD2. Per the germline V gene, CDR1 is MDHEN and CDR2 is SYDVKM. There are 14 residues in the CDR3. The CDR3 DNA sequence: TGTGCCAGCAGTTTAAGGCTACTAGGCGGCGCGGGGGACTTC. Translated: CASSLRLLGGAGDF.

CDR3 sequence: CASSLATSGHGELFF. CDR3 nucleotide sequence: TGTGCCAGCAGCTTAGCAACTAGCGGTCACGGGGAGCTGTTTTTT. The chain links TRBV7-9 to TRBJ2-2; 8 nucleotides line up with TRBD2. The CDR3 runs to 15 residues. J was trimmed by 7 bases and V by 0 bases; bases with no gene match: 4. Per the germline V gene, CDR1 is SEHNR and CDR2 is FQNEAQ (reference sequence). Full variable domain (remainder filled in from reference TRBV7-9 and TRBJ2-2): DTGVSQNPRHKITKRGQNVTFRCDPISEHNRLYWYRQTLGQGPEFLTYFQNEAQLEKSRLLSDRFSAERPKGSFSTLEIQRTEQGDSAMYLCASSLATSGHGELFFGEGSRLTVL.

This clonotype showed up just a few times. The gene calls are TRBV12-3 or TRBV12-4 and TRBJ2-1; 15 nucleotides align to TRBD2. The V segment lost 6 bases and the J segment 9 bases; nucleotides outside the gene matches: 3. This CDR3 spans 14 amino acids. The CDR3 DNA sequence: TGTGCCAGCAGCCGGACTAGCGGGAGGGTTGAGCAGTTCTTC. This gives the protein CASSRTSGRVEQFF.

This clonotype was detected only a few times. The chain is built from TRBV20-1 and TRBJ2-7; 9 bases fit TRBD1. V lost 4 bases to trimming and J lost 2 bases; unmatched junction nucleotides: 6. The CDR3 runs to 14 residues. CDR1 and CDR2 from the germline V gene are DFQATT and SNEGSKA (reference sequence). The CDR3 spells CSATGTGHPYEQYF. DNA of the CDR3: TGCAGTGCTACCGGGACAGGGCACCCCTACGAGCAGTACTTC.

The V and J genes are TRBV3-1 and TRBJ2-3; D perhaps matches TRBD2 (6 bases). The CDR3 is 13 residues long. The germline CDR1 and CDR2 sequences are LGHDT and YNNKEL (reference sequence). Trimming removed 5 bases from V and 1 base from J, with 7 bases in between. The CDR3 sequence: CASSTGGTDTQYF. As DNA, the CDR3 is TGTGCCAGCAGCACGGGGGGCACAGATACGCAGTATTTT.

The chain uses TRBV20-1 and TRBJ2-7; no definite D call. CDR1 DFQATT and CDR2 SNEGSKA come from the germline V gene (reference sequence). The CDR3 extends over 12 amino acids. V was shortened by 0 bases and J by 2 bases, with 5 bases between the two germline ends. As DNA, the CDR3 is TGCAGTGCTAGAGATCTGACCTACGAGCAGTACTTC. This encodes CSARDLTYEQYF.

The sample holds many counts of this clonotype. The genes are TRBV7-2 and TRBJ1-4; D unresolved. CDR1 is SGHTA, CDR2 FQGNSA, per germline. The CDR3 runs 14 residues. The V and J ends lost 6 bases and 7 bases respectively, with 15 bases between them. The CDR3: CASSSGTWGEKLFF. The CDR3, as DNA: TGTGCCAGCAGTTCAGGAACCTGGGGTGAAAAACTGTTTTTT.

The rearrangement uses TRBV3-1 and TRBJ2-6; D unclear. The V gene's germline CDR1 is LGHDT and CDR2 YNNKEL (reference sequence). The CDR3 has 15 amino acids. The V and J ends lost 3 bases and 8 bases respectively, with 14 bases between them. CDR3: CASSHQRSSPNVLTF. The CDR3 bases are TGTGCCAGCAGCCACCAGAGATCAAGTCCCAACGTCCTGACTTTC.

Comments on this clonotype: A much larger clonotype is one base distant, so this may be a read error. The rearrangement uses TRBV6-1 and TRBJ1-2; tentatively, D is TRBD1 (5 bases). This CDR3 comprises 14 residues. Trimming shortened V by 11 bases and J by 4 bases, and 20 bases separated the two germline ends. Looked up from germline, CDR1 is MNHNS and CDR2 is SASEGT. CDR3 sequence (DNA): TGTGCCGGCATACTGGGGGAGGGCCGCTATGGCTACACCTTC. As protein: CAGILGEGRYGYTF.

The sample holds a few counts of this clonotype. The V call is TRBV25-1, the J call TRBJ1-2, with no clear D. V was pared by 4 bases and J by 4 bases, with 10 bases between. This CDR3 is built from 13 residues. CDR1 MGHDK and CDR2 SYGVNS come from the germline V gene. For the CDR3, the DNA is TGTGCCAGCAGTGCCAGAAGCTCCTATGGCTACACCTTC. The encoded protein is CASSARSSYGYTF.

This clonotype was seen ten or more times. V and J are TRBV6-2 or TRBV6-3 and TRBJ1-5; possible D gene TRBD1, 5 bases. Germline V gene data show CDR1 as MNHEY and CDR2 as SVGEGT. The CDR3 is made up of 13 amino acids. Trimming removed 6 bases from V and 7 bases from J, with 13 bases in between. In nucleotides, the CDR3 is TGTGCCAGCAGCGGGGGTCAAGGCCAGCCCCAGCATTTT. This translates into CASSGGQGQPQHF.

In DNA, the CDR3 is TGTGCCAGCAGCTTAGATCGACTAGCGGGAGTCTACGAGCAGTACTTC. Its translation: CASSLDRLAGVYEQYF. The chain is built from TRBV11-2 and TRBJ2-7; 12 positions match TRBD2. V shed 0 bases and J 3 bases; nucleotides not matched to a gene: 3. This CDR3 has 16 amino acids. In germline, CDR1 is SGHAT, CDR2 FQNNGV.

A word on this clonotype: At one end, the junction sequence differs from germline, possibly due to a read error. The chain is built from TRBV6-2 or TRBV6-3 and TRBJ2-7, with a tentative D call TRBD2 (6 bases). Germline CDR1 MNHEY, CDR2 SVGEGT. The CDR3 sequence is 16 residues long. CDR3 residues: CATSYSRPGESYEQYF. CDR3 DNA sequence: TGTGCCACCAGTTACTCTCGACCGGGAGAGAGCTACGAGCAGTACTTC.

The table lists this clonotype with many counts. CDR3 in amino acids: CSARASGIKAFF. CDR3 sequence (DNA): TGCAGTGCTAGAGCGTCAGGCATAAAAGCTTTCTTT. The V call is TRBV20-1, the J call TRBJ1-1, with unresolved D. With 1 base removed from V and 9 bases from J, the gap between germline ends came to 12 bases. Germline V gives CDR1 DFQATT, CDR2 SNEGSKA (reference sequence). The CDR3 is 12 residues long.

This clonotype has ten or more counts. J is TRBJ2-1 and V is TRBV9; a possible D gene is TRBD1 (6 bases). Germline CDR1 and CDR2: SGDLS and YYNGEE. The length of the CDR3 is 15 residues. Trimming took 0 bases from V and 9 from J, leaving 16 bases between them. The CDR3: CASSVEGVLLGEQFF. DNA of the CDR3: TGTGCCAGCAGCGTAGAGGGGGTCCTCTTGGGTGAGCAGTTCTTC.

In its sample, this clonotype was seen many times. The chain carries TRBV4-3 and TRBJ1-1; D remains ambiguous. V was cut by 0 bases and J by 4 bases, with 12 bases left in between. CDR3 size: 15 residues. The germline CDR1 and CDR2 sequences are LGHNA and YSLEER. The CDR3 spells CASSQDTRVGTEAFF. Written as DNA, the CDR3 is TGCGCCAGCAGCCAAGATACCCGAGTCGGCACTGAAGCTTTCTTT.

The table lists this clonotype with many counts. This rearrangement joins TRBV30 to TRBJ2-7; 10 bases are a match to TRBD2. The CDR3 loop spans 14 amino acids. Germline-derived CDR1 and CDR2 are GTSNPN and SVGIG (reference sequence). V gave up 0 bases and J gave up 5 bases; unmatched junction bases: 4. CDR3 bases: TGTGCCTGGAGTGTTGAGCGGGGGGGCGACGAGCAGTACTTC. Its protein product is CAWSVERGGDEQYF.

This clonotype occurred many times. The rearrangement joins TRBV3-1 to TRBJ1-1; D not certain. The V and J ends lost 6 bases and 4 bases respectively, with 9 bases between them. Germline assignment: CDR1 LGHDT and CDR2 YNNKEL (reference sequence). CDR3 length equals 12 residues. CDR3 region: CASSGLGTEAFF. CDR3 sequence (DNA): TGTGCCAGCAGTGGTCTAGGCACTGAAGCTTTCTTT. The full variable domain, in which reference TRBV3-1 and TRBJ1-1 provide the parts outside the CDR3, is DTAVSQTPKYLVTQMGNDKSIKCEQNLGHDTMYWYKQDSKKFLKIMFSYNNKELIINETVPNRFSPKSPDKAHLNLHINSLELGDSAVYFCASSGLGTEAFFGQGTRLTVV.

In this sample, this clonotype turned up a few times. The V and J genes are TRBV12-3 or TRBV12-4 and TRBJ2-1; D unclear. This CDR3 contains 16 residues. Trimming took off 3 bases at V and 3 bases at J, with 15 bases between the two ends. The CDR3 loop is CASSLKGVTFYNEQFF. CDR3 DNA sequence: TGTGCCAGCAGTTTGAAGGGCGTTACATTCTACAATGAGCAGTTCTTC.